Presented here are 27 T cell receptor beta chains from one specimen sequenced in a study of T cells in Graves' hyperthyroidism and ophthalmopathy. Regions amplified from RNA transcripts were the TCR beta CDR3 regions. Initially, a first-round RT-PCR of the TCR CDR3 employed the HTBI primer set. Via MiXCR, TCRdb re-called the multiplex PCR reads, giving one row per CDR3 protein. There are roughly 570,000 distinct CDR3 sequences in the sample; approximately 44% occur only once, and over 15% lies in the top ten. Sequenced material: peripheral blood or thyroid tissue (not recorded which). These receptors were collected from an adult woman with Graves' disease, either hyperthyroidism or ophthalmopathy (not recorded which).

The V gene is TRBV2, the J gene TRBJ2-5, with TRBD1 matching over 9 bases. The CDR3 spans 18 residues. After removal of 6 bases from V and 0 bases from J, the junction contained 14 bases not matched to a gene. Germline CDR1 reads SNHLY; CDR2 reads FYNNEI. The CDR3 DNA reads as TGTGCCAGCAGCCTACAGGGGGCTGGAAACAGTAACCAAGAGACCCAGTACTTC. Protein: CASSLQGAGNSNQETQYF.

This clonotype showed up many times. The chain joins TRBV10-3 to TRBJ1-3; D ambiguous. In germline, CDR1 is ENHRY, CDR2 SYGVKD. This CDR3 is built from 16 residues. V lost 2 bases and J lost 0, with 11 bases in between. The CDR3 DNA reads as TGTGCCATCAGTGAGACCAGGATGGACTCTGGAAACACCATATATTTT. Translated: CAISETRMDSGNTIYF.

The V and J genes are TRBV12-3 or TRBV12-4 and TRBJ2-5; the D gene is possibly TRBD1 (7 bases). This CDR3 is 15 amino acids long. Trimming took off 6 bases at V and 5 bases at J, with 19 bases between the two ends. The CDR3 DNA reads as TGTGCCAGCAGCCCAGGGGGAGGAGCTGCCGAGACCCAGTACTTC. Its protein is CASSPGGGAAETQYF.

This clonotype was seen at least ten times. The chain uses TRBV6-5 and TRBJ1-2; D is unresolved. CDR1 is MNHEY and CDR2 is SVGAGI in the germline V gene. Between the trimmed V and J ends, which lost 10 bases and 8 bases, there was a span of 14 bases. The CDR3 has 11 residues. The CDR3 DNA sequence: TGTGCCACTGGACCAGAGTTGGGCTACACCTTC. This gives the protein CATGPELGYTF.

The CDR3 sequence is CASGQLIEKLFF. The CDR3 bases are TGTGCCAGCGGACAGCTCATTGAAAAACTGTTTTTT. This chain connects TRBV6-1 to TRBJ1-4, with D possibly being TRBD1 (6 bases). Germline CDR1 reads MNHNS; CDR2 reads SASEGT. The length of the CDR3 is 12 residues. Trimming pared 8 bases from V and 7 bases from J, leaving 11 bases between.

The CDR3: CASSDTGYTF. CDR3 DNA sequence: TGTGCCAGCAGTGATACAGGCTACACCTTC. The gene calls are TRBV2 and TRBJ1-2; D remains ambiguous. Germline V lookup: CDR1 SNHLY, CDR2 FYNNEI. This CDR3 is built from 10 residues. Trimming removed 3 bases at V and 8 bases at J, with 4 bases between.

This clonotype was seen repeatedly, ten times or more. The chain uses TRBV20-1 and TRBJ2-7; 8 bases fit TRBD2. The CDR3 is 15 amino acids. The ends lost 0 bases at V and 1 base at J; junction bases unmatched: 5. Germline V lookup: CDR1 DFQATT, CDR2 SNEGSKA (reference sequence). The chain's CDR3 is CSARDEVAGSYEQYF. In DNA form, the CDR3 reads TGCAGTGCTAGAGATGAGGTAGCGGGATCCTACGAGCAGTACTTC.

Ten or more counts support this clonotype. The rearrangement joins TRBV15 to TRBJ1-5; the D gene is possibly TRBD1 (6 bases). Germline loops: CDR1 LNHNV, CDR2 YYDKDF (reference sequence). The CDR3 consists of 14 residues. The V end lost 1 base, the J end lost 7 bases, and 11 bases lay between the germline ends. The CDR3: CATSRGGQDQPQHF. The CDR3 coding sequence is TGTGCCACCAGCAGAGGGGGGCAGGACCAGCCCCAGCATTTT.

V is TRBV29-1 and J is TRBJ1-5, with D unresolved. V dropped 4 bases and J dropped 1 base, with 5 bases sitting between them. The CDR3 contains 12 residues. Germline loops: CDR1 SQVTM, CDR2 ANQGSEA. In DNA, the CDR3 is TGCAGCGTTGCGGGAAGCAATCAGCCCCAGCATTTT. It codes for CSVAGSNQPQHF.

This clonotype has ten or more counts. The V call is TRBV5-1, the J call TRBJ1-1; D remains unclear. The length of the CDR3 is 14 residues. The germline CDR1 and CDR2 sequences are SGHRS and YFSETQ. V lost 6 bases, J lost 1 base, and 13 bases lay in between. CDR3 loop: CASKAALWNTEAFF. CDR3 bases: TGCGCCAGCAAGGCAGCCCTCTGGAACACTGAAGCTTTCTTT.

This chain links TRBV7-2 with TRBJ1-1; no definite D call. V was pared by 4 bases and J by 1 base, with 13 bases between. The CDR3 loop spans 15 amino acids. The germline gives CDR1 SGHTA, CDR2 FQGNSA. Here the CDR3 DNA reads TGTGCCAGCAGCTCTTTACACCCACCGAACACTGAAGCTTTCTTT. This codes for CASSSLHPPNTEAFF.

This clonotype was picked up many times. The rearrangement uses TRBV6-6 and TRBJ2-7; TRBD2 agrees at 10 bases. The ends lost 6 bases at V and 0 bases at J; junction bases unmatched: 8. In germline, CDR1 is MNHNY, CDR2 SVGAGI (reference sequence). The CDR3 has 16 amino acids. The CDR3 nucleotides read TGTGCCAGCAGCGACACTAGCGGGGAGAGCTCCTACGAGCAGTACTTC. Amino acid sequence: CASSDTSGESSYEQYF.

This clonotype was detected many times. The chain has TRBV2 and TRBJ2-2; TRBD2 is a possible D gene (6 bases). From germline, CDR1 is SNHLY and CDR2 FYNNEI. V gave up 3 bases and J gave up 4 bases, with 15 bases separating them. The CDR3 contains 16 residues. The CDR3 protein is CASSDPTGASTGELFF. The DNA of the CDR3 is TGTGCCAGCAGTGATCCAACGGGAGCCAGCACCGGGGAGCTGTTTTTT. The variable domain in full, completed from reference TRBV2 and TRBJ2-2, reads EPEVTQTPSHQVTQMGQEVILRCVPISNHLYFYWYRQILGQKVEFLVSFYNNEISEKSEIFDDQFSVERPDGSNFTLKIRSTKLEDSAMYFCASSDPTGASTGELFFGEGSRLTVL.

This sequence joins TRBV7-9 and TRBJ2-7, with TRBD1 identical over 10 bases. The CDR3 has 15 amino acids. V shed 4 bases, J shed 3 bases, and the junction held 6 bases outside the gene matches. Germline assignment: CDR1 SEHNR and CDR2 FQNEAQ (reference sequence). In nucleotides, the CDR3 is TGTGCCAGCAGCTCCGGGACAGGGGCCGGCTACGAGCAGTACTTC. It yields the protein CASSSGTGAGYEQYF.

This clonotype was counted at least ten times. This sequence joins TRBV7-2 and TRBJ2-2; D is undetermined. The CDR3 totals 13 residues. The germline V gene has CDR1 SGHTA and CDR2 FQGNSA. Trimming shortened V by 4 bases and J by 7 bases, and 10 bases separated the two germline ends. The CDR3 DNA reads as TGTGCCAGCAGCTATAAGTGGAACGGGGAGCTGTTTTTT. As protein: CASSYKWNGELFF.

The chain combines TRBV15 with TRBJ1-2, with a tentative D call TRBD1 (6 bases). Germline V lookup: CDR1 LNHNV, CDR2 YYDKDF (reference sequence). The CDR3 length is 16 residues. With 0 bases removed from V and 5 bases from J, the gap between germline ends came to 16 bases. DNA for the CDR3: TGTGCCACCAGCAGAGATAGCGGACAGTATCGTTATGGCTACACCTTC. Translating it yields CATSRDSGQYRYGYTF. Filled out from reference TRBV15 and TRBJ1-2, the complete variable domain reads DAMVIQNPRYQVTQFGKPVTLSCSQTLNHNVMYWYQQKSSQAPKLLFHYYDKDFNNEADTPDNFQSRRPNTSFCFLDIRSPGLGDTAMYLCATSRDSGQYRYGYTFGSGTRLTVV.

Ten or more counts support this clonotype. J is TRBJ1-6 and V is TRBV6-5; D gene unclear. Germline loops: CDR1 MNHEY, CDR2 SVGAGI. CDR3 size: 14 residues. V lost 6 bases and J lost 10, with 16 bases in between. CDR3 sequence (DNA): TGTGCCAGCAGCCCCGGGCTTAGGAGGTCACCCCTCCACTTT. It specifies CASSPGLRRSPLHF.

This clonotype was detected many times. The chain recombines TRBV20-1 with TRBJ2-2, with TRBD2 identical over 7 bases. There are 16 residues in the CDR3. J gave up 0 bases and V 6 bases, and 10 bases lay outside the gene matches. Germline V gives CDR1 DFQATT, CDR2 SNEGSKA (reference sequence). The CDR3, as DNA: TGCAGTGCCACTACTAGCGCTTACGCGAACACCGGGGAGCTGTTTTTT. It translates to CSATTSAYANTGELFF.

This clonotype has a count of ten or more. The chain recombines TRBV7-2 with TRBJ2-7, with 9 bases matching TRBD2. CDR3 length: 14 residues. V lost 2 bases, J lost 2 bases, and 1 base stayed unmatched. Germline lookup yields CDR1 SGHTA and CDR2 FQGNSA. The CDR3: CASSLTSGPYEQYF. The CDR3 DNA reads TGTGCCAGCAGCTTAACTAGCGGGCCCTACGAGCAGTACTTC.

In the case of this clonotype: Just one base apart from a much larger clone, this may be a read error. This CDR3 is missing its conserved last phenylalanine or tryptophan, likely due to a read error. V gene TRBV4-1 combines with J gene TRBJ2-7, with 7 bases identical to TRBD2. Germline-derived CDR1 and CDR2 are MGHRA and YSYEKL. CDR3 length: 15 amino acids. The CDR3 sequence: CASSPVGRVGREQYL. CDR3 nucleotides: TGTGCCAGCAGCCCGGTAGGGAGGGTAGGGCGTGAGCAGTACCTC.

This clonotype was counted between two and nine times. V is TRBV7-2 and J is TRBJ1-1; D not certain. The germline CDR1 and CDR2 sequences are SGHTA and FQGNSA. This CDR3 is 13 amino acids long. The ends were cut back, 8 bases at V and 0 bases at J, with 10 bases in the middle. CDR3 protein: CASLGGMNTEAFF. DNA for the CDR3: TGTGCCAGCTTAGGAGGGATGAACACTGAAGCTTTCTTT.

As for this clonotype: The germline gene is not matched at one end of the junction; a read error may be the cause. The chain employs TRBV9 and TRBJ2-7; 8 nucleotides align to TRBD2. The CDR3 sequence is 15 residues long. Per the germline V gene, CDR1 is SGDLS and CDR2 is YYNGEE. The CDR3 is CASSAFSGRGGELYF. In DNA form, the CDR3 reads TGTGCCAGCAGCGCCTTCAGCGGGAGAGGCGGGGAGCTGTACTTC.

The sample holds many counts of this clonotype. The chain combines TRBV14 with TRBJ2-5; 7 positions agree with TRBD2. This CDR3 has 15 residues. Germline V CDR1 and CDR2: SGHDN, FVKESK. V dropped 3 bases and J dropped 5; count of bases not matched to a gene: 9. The CDR3 DNA sequence: TGTGCCAGCAGCCACGGATGGCGGGAGTGGGAGACCCAGTACTTC. It encodes CASSHGWREWETQYF.

The rearrangement links TRBV6-6 to TRBJ1-2, with a weak D call TRBD1 (6 bases). From germline, CDR1 is MNHNY and CDR2 SVGAGI (reference sequence). This CDR3 is 13 amino acids long. V was shortened by 6 bases and J by 8 bases, with 16 bases between the two germline ends. CDR3 DNA sequence: TGTGCCAGCAGGGCCCCAGGGGCGCGAGGCTACACCTTC. Its protein product is CASRAPGARGYTF.

The chain combines TRBV7-9 with TRBJ1-5; D may be TRBD1 (5 bases). V lost 0 bases, J lost 1 base, and 10 bases lay in between. The V gene's germline CDR1 is SEHNR and CDR2 FQNEAQ (reference sequence). The CDR3 is made up of 16 amino acids. The CDR3 loop is CASSLARGQSNQPQHF. The CDR3 DNA is TGTGCCAGCAGCTTAGCGAGGGGCCAGAGCAATCAGCCCCAGCATTTT.

V is TRBV19 and J is TRBJ1-2; TRBD1 agrees at 10 bases. The CDR3 loop spans 14 amino acids. Trimming removed 9 bases from V and 4 bases from J; junction bases left unmatched: 8. Germline CDR1 LNHDA, CDR2 SQIVND (reference sequence). As DNA, the CDR3 is TGTGCCAGCACCGGGACAGGGGCCCCCTATGGCTACACCTTC. It codes for CASTGTGAPYGYTF.

About this clonotype: An end of the junction differs from the germline gene, which may be a read error. This chain links TRBV13 with TRBJ2-7, with 10 bases lining up with TRBD2. CDR1 and CDR2 from the germline V gene are PRHDT and FYEKMQ (reference sequence). This CDR3 region has 17 residues. CDR3 nucleotides: TGTGCCACCAGCAGAGATCCAGGACTAGCGGATTTGGGTGAGCAGTACTTC. The encoded protein is CATSRDPGLADLGEQYF.